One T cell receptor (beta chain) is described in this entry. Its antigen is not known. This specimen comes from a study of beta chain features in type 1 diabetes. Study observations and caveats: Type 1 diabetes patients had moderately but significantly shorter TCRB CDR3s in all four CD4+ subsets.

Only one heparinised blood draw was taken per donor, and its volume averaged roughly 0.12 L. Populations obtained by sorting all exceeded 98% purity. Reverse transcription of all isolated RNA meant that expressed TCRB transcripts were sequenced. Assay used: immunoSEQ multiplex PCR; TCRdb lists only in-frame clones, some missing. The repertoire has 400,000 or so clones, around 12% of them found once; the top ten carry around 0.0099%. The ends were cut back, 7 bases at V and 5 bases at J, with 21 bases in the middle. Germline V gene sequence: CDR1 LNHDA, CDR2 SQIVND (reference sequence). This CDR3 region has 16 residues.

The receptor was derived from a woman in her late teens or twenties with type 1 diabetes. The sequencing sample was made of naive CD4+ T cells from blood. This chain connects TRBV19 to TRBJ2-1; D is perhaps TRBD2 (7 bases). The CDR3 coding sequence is TGTGCCAGTATGGGGGCGCGGGGGAAGGGGGACAATGAGCAGTTCTTC. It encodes CASMGARGKGDNEQFF.